One T cell receptor (beta chain) is described in this entry. This entry belongs to a study of T cell changes during pregnancy in multiple sclerosis. This table comes from immunoSEQ multiplex PCR, and its TCRdb copy is limited to in-frame clones, with some not included. Counted here are about 24,000 clones, more than 80% occurring once; the ten biggest clones make up 8%. The sequencing used CD8+ T cells from peripheral blood mononuclear cells, collected in the first trimester of pregnancy. This sequence originates from a female donor in good health, enrolled as a control in a pregnancy study.

CDR3 amino acids: CASSIGTGYGYTF. The DNA of the CDR3 is TGTGCCAGTAGTATCGGGACAGGCTATGGCTACACCTTC. This chain joins TRBV19 and TRBJ1-2; TRBD1 matches 8 bases. Germline assignment: CDR1 LNHDA and CDR2 SQIVND (reference sequence). J was trimmed by 4 bases and V by 3 bases; bases with no gene match: 1. The CDR3 is 13 amino acids.